The 10 T cell receptor beta chains below all came from one sample that was sequenced in a study of blood T cell repertoires in COVID-19. The repertoire was sequenced with immunoSEQ multiplex PCR; TCRdb's copy has only in-frame clones and lacks some. The sample holds 120,000 or so clones, around 80% seen once. Sequenced material: peripheral blood. Every receptor here comes from a man under 40 with COVID-19, enrolled during active disease.

This rearrangement joins TRBV6-2 or TRBV6-3 to TRBJ1-1; TRBD1 is a possible D gene (6 bases). The V gene's germline CDR1 is MNHEY and CDR2 SVGEGT. Between the trimmed V and J ends, which lost 4 bases and 8 bases, there was a span of 20 bases. The CDR3 extends over 15 amino acids. In DNA form, the CDR3 reads TGTGCCAGCAGTTCCCGGTCCACAGGGCCCTGGGAAGCTTTCTTT. Translated: CASSSRSTGPWEAFF.

V and J are TRBV9 and TRBJ2-2, with D tentatively TRBD1 (6 bases). V was shortened by 0 bases and J by 6 bases, with 6 bases between the two germline ends. The CDR3 totals 13 residues. Germline V gene sequence: CDR1 SGDLS, CDR2 YYNGEE. The CDR3 loop reads CASSVEGAGELFF. The CDR3 nucleotides are TGTGCCAGCAGCGTAGAGGGGGCCGGGGAGCTGTTTTTT.

This clone was recorded only once. J is TRBJ2-2 and V is TRBV30; 10 nucleotides match TRBD2. The CDR3 is 20 residues long. Trimming cost V 1 base and J 1 base; bases outside gene matches: 15. Germline CDR1 reads GTSNPN; CDR2 reads SVGIG (reference sequence). CDR3 sequence reads: CAWSALHELRTSGNTGELFF. The CDR3 region has the DNA TGTGCCTGGAGTGCACTCCACGAACTTCGGACTAGCGGGAACACCGGGGAGCTGTTTTTT.

The J gene is TRBJ2-1, the V gene TRBV6-2 or TRBV6-3; 13 nucleotides line up with TRBD2. Germline V gene sequence: CDR1 MNHEY, CDR2 SVGEGT. CDR3 length: 15 amino acids. With V trimmed by 5 bases and J by 7 bases, 5 bases remained unmatched. CDR3 DNA: TGTGCCAGCAGTCTACTAGCGGGGGGGCGTAATGAGCAGTTCTTC. This translates into CASSLLAGGRNEQFF.

This chain connects TRBV6-6 to TRBJ2-7; 8 nucleotides align to TRBD1. Germline V CDR1 and CDR2: MNHNY, SVGAGI (reference sequence). V dropped 6 bases and J dropped 0; count of bases not matched to a gene: 4. The CDR3 runs to 14 residues. This CDR3 reads CASSPTGDSYEQYF. Here the CDR3 DNA reads TGTGCCAGCAGCCCGACAGGGGACTCCTACGAGCAGTACTTC.

This clone was counted a single time. The V and J genes are TRBV29-1 and TRBJ2-1; 9 bases are shared with TRBD1. This CDR3 region has 15 residues. Unmatched junction bases numbered 13, after V lost 7 bases and J lost 6 bases. Germline V gene sequence: CDR1 SQVTM, CDR2 ANQGSEA. CDR3 amino acids: CSGDRGQGVFNEQFF. CDR3 DNA sequence: TGCAGCGGGGATAGGGGACAGGGAGTTTTCAATGAGCAGTTCTTC.

This chain connects TRBV3-1 (or the pseudogene TRBV3-2) to TRBJ2-7; a possible D gene is TRBD2 (5 bases). The CDR3 consists of 15 residues. Deletions cut 2 bases from V and 0 bases from J, with 11 bases between. The germline V gene has CDR1 LGHDT and CDR2 YNNKEL (reference sequence). CDR3: CASSQTGFGSYEQYF. CDR3 sequence (DNA): TGTGCCAGCAGCCAAACGGGGTTTGGCTCCTACGAGCAGTACTTC.

This clone was observed a few times. The chain recombines TRBV6-2 or TRBV6-3 with TRBJ2-1; the match to TRBD2 covers 10 bases. J was trimmed by 9 bases and V by 7 bases; bases with no gene match: 18. CDR3 size: 17 residues. CDR1 is MNHEY, CDR2 SVGEGT, per germline. CDR3 amino acids: CASTPRGRAGGPGEQFF. The CDR3 DNA reads TGTGCCAGCACCCCACGGGGTAGAGCGGGGGGGCCAGGTGAGCAGTTCTTC.

The chain employs TRBV5-1 and TRBJ2-1, with D possibly matching TRBD2 (7 bases). This CDR3 has 16 amino acids. CDR1 is SGHRS and CDR2 is YFSETQ in the germline V gene. V dropped 0 bases and J dropped 9 bases, with 19 bases sitting between them. CDR3 sequence reads: CASSLAGGGRLSEQFF. The CDR3 DNA reads TGCGCCAGCAGCTTGGCTGGGGGGGGCCGGCTGAGTGAGCAGTTCTTC.

The chain recombines TRBV7-9 with TRBJ2-7; 8 bases are a match to TRBD1. Trimming removed 2 bases from V and 5 bases from J; junction bases left unmatched: 2. The CDR3 has 13 amino acids. Germline V lookup: CDR1 SEHNR, CDR2 FQNEAQ (reference sequence). The CDR3 region is CASSLSGGNEQYF. In DNA form, the CDR3 reads TGTGCCAGCAGCTTATCAGGGGGCAACGAGCAGTACTTC.